This T cell receptor (beta chain) stems from a study of T cell responses to AZD1222 COVID-19 vaccine. Study conclusions and caveats: Repertoires were sampled only after the peak T cell response. Nearly half of spike-specific TCRs reportedly target unmutated variant regions. Donors skewed white British and female; clonal diversity was possibly underestimated.

Turning to this clone: What it binds is unknown.

The protocol was immunoSEQ multiplex PCR, while the TCRdb copy is restricted to in-frame clones and leaves out a portion. The table has 100,000 to 150,000 clones, roughly 92% seen once. CDR3 length: 16 residues. Germline V gene lookup returns CDR1 SGHTA and CDR2 FQGTGA. With V trimmed by 5 bases and J by 4 bases, 9 bases remained unmatched. Second-dose intervals of approximately 4 or approximately 12 weeks were pooled. The sequencing here drew on peripheral blood, taken 28 days after the second AZD1222 dose. The rearrangement joins TRBV7-3 to TRBJ2-3; 10 bases align to TRBD2. The clonotype comes from an adult who received the AZD1222 COVID-19 vaccine. CDR3 sequence reads: CASSRGVAGGADTQYF. CDR3 DNA sequence: TGTGCCAGCAGCCGGGGGGTAGCGGGAGGTGCAGATACGCAGTATTTT.